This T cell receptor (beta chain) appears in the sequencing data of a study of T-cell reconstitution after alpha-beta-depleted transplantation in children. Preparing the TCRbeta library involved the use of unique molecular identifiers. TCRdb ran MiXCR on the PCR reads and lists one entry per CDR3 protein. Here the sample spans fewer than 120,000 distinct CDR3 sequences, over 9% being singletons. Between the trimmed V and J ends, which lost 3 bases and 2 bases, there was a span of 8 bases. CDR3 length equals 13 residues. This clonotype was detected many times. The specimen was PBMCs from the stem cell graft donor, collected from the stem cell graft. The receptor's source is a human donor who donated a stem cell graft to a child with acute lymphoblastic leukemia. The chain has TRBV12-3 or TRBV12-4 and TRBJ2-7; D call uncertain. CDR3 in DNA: TGTGCCAGCAGTTTGGGTTTGCCCTACGAGCAGTACTTC. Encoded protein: CASSLGLPYEQYF.